This T cell receptor beta chain emerged from a study of cytomegalovirus exposure and HLA in healthy donors. This CDR3 contains 13 residues. Germline V CDR1 and CDR2: SGHRS, YFSETQ. Trimming took off 3 bases at V and 4 bases at J, with 10 bases between the two ends. Vbeta (60) and Jbeta (13) primers were used in the PCR. TCRdb keeps only in-frame clones here, not all; method: immunoSEQ multiplex PCR. Of 150,000 to 200,000 clones listed, around 80% were seen once; the top ten hold around 6%. This TCR came from a man aged 40-49 years in good health and CMV-seronegative. Material for sequencing was PBMCs. This chain joins TRBV5-1 and TRBJ1-2; D perhaps matches TRBD1 (5 bases). CDR3 sequence: CASSWSDSYGYTF. The CDR3 DNA sequence: TGCGCCAGCAGCTGGAGCGACAGCTATGGCTACACCTTC. Based on the CDR3 plus reference TRBV5-1 and TRBJ1-2, the full variable domain is KAGVTQTPRYLIKTRGQQVTLSCSPISGHRSVSWYQQTPGQGLQFLFEYFSETQRNKGNFPGRFSGRQFSNSRSEMNVSTLELGDSALYLCASSWSDSYGYTFGSGTRLTVV.